A selection of T cell receptor beta chains follows, all from one sample in a study of T cells in Graves' hyperthyroidism and ophthalmopathy. TCRdb used MiXCR to reprocess the multiplex PCR reads, holding one entry per CDR3 protein. In the table there are some 770,000 distinct CDR3 sequences, about 16% of which are singletons. The sequenced sample consisted of blood. Source of these receptors: a man aged 18 to 30 with Graves' hyperthyroidism. CDR3s include the opening cysteine and the closing phenylalanine or tryptophan. D genes are given only for firm matches. The size field is filled for only some rows; it gives once, few, many or a size class.

clone_size	v_call	j_call	d_call	cdr3_nt	cdr3_aa
many	TRBV28	TRBJ2-7	TRBD2	TGTGCCAGCAGTTTCCTAGCGGGAGCCCCTTGGCAGTACTTC	CASSFLAGAPWQYF
few	TRBV5-5	TRBJ1-1	NA	TGTGCCAGCAGCTCGGTAAGGGGCACTGAAGCTTTCTTT	CASSSVRGTEAFF
NA	TRBV7-8	TRBJ1-5	NA	TGTGCCAGCAGCGGGTCAGTAGCAAATCAGCCCCAGCATTTT	CASSGSVANQPQHF
many	TRBV20-1	TRBJ1-5	NA	TGCAGTGCTAGAAGGGGTAACGATCAGCCCCAGCATTTT	CSARRGNDQPQHF
many	TRBV30	TRBJ1-5	TRBD1	TGTGCCTGGAGTGAAGGACAGGGGTTCCAGCCCCAGCATTTT	CAWSEGQGFQPQHF
NA	TRBV20-1	TRBJ2-3	TRBD2	TGCAGTGCTAGAACGTCGGTTACTAGCGGGAGGACAGCTAGCACAGATACGCAGTATTTT	CSARTSVTSGRTASTDTQYF
NA	TRBV7-2	TRBJ2-7	NA	TGTGCCAGCACCTCCGACGGTTCCTACGAGCAGTACTTC	CASTSDGSYEQYF
many	TRBV6-1	TRBJ2-5	TRBD2	TGTGCCAGCAGTCCGCTAGCGGGTGACGCGACCCAGTACTTC	CASSPLAGDATQYF
many	TRBV18	TRBJ2-2	NA	TGTGCCAGCTCACCCTCCGCTGCGAACACCGGGGAGCTGTTTTTT	CASSPSAANTGELFF
few	TRBV7-9	TRBJ2-3	TRBD1	TGTGCCAGCAGCTCTCGTCCCGGGACAGTGCGGACATCTGATACGCAGTATTTT	CASSSRPGTVRTSDTQYF
NA	TRBV20-1	TRBJ2-1	TRBD2	TGCAGTGCTCTTGGGACTAGCTCCTACAATGAGCAGTTCTTC	CSALGTSSYNEQFF
many	TRBV27	TRBJ2-7	NA	TGTGCCAGCAGTTTCTCGCCTGTTGCCTACGAGCAGTACTTC	CASSFSPVAYEQYF
NA	TRBV25-1	TRBJ1-2	NA	TGTGCCAGCAGTGAATCAGGCGGCGTTAGGGGCTACACCTTC	CASSESGGVRGYTF
few	TRBV29-1	TRBJ2-1	TRBD2	TGCAGCCTCCAGCGGGGATACAATGAGCAGTTCTTC	CSLQRGYNEQFF
many	TRBV6-2/TRBV6-3	TRBJ1-2	TRBD1	TGTGCCAGCAGTCCATCAGGGGGCGTCTATGGCTACACCTTC	CASSPSGGVYGYTF
NA	TRBV9	TRBJ1-2	NA	TGTGCCAGCAGCGTAGAAGGCTTATCCGCTGGCTACACCTTC	CASSVEGLSAGYTF
NA	TRBV7-2	TRBJ2-1	TRBD1	TGTGCCAGCAGCCCGGACAGGGCCAATGAGCAGTTCTTC	CASSPDRANEQFF
few	TRBV4-1	TRBJ2-4	NA	TGCGCCAGCAGCCAAGGGGGTCCCAAAAACATTCAGTACTTC	CASSQGGPKNIQYF
NA	TRBV28	TRBJ1-1	NA	TGTGCCAGCATAAGGGAGGCTGAAGCTTTCTTT	CASIREAEAFF
few	TRBV19	TRBJ2-1	NA	TGTGCCACCCAGGGGACGACTTACAATGAGCAGTTCTTC	CATQGTTYNEQFF
few	TRBV6-1	TRBJ1-4	NA	TGTGCCAGCAGTGAAAGACAGCTGACAACTAATGAAAAACTGTTTTTT	CASSERQLTTNEKLFF
NA	TRBV19	TRBJ2-2	NA	TGTGCCAGTAGCCGAGGGGTTGCCGGGGAGCTGTTTTTT	CASSRGVAGELFF
few	TRBV6-1	TRBJ2-7	NA	TGTGCCAGCAGTGCGTATAGACTCACGTACGAGCAGTACTTC	CASSAYRLTYEQYF
NA	TRBV2	TRBJ2-7	NA	TGTGCCAGCAGTGGGATGGAGCAGTACTTC	CASSGMEQYF
NA	TRBV18	TRBJ1-1	NA	TGTGCCAGCTCACCCCAGGCGGCGAACACTGAAGCTTTCTTT	CASSPQAANTEAFF
NA	TRBV6-1	TRBJ2-3	TRBD1	TGTGCCAGCAGTGAAGCGTCCGGGACAGGGTCGCGCACGCAGTATTTT	CASSEASGTGSRTQYF